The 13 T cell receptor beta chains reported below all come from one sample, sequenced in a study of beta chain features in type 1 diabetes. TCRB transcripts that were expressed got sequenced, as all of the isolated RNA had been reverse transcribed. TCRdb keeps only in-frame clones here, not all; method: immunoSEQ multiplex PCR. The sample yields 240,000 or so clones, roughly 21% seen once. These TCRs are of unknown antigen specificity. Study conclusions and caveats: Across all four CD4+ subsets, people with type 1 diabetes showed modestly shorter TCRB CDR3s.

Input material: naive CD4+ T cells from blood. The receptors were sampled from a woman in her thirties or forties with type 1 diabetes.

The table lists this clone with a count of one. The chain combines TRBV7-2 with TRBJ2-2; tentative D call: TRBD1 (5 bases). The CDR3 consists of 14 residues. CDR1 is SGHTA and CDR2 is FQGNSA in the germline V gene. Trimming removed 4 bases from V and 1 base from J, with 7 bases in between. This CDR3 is CASSSQGNTGELFF. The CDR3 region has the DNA TGTGCCAGCAGCTCCCAGGGGAACACCGGGGAGCTGTTTTTT.

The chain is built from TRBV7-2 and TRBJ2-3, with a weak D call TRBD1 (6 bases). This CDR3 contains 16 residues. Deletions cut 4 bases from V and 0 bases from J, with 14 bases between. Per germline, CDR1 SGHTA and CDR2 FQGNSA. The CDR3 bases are TGTGCCAGCAGCTCCGCCCCCGGACAGAGCACAGATACGCAGTATTTT. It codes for CASSSAPGQSTDTQYF.

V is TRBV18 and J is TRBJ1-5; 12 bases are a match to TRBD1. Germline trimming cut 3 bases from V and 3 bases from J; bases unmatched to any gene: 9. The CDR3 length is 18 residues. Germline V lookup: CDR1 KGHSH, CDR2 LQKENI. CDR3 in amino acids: CASSPNAGTGGLNQPQHF. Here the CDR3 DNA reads TGTGCCAGCTCACCGAACGCCGGGACAGGGGGCCTCAATCAGCCCCAGCATTTT.

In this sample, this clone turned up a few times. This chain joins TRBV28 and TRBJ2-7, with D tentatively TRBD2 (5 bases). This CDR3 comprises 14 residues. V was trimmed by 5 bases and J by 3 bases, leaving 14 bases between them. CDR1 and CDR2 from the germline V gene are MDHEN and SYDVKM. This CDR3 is CASSAPQADYEQYF. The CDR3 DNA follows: TGTGCCAGCAGTGCCCCCCAAGCGGACTACGAGCAGTACTTC. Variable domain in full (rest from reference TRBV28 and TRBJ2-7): DVKVTQSSRYLVKRTGEKVFLECVQDMDHENMFWYRQDPGLGLRLIYFSYDVKMKEKGDIPEGYSVSREKKERFSLILESASTNQTSMYLCASSAPQADYEQYFGPGTRLTVT.

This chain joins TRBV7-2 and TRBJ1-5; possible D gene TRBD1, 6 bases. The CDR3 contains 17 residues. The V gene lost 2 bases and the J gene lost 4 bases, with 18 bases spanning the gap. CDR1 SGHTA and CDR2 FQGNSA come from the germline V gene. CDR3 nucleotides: TGTGCCAGCAGCTTACGTGGACCCCAGGGGAAGAATCAGCCCCAGCATTTT. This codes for CASSLRGPQGKNQPQHF.

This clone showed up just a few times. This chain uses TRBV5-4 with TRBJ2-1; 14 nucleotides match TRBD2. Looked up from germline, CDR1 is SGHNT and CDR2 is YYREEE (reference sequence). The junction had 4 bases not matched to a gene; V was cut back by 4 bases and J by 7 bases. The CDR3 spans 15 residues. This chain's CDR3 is CASSGGTSGGNEQFF. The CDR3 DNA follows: TGTGCCAGCAGCGGGGGGACTAGCGGGGGAAATGAGCAGTTCTTC. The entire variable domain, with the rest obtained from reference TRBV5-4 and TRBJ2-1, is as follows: ETGVTQSPTHLIKTRGQQVTLRCSSQSGHNTVSWYQQALGQGPQFIFQYYREEENGRGNFPPRFSGLQFPNYSSELNVNALELDDSALYLCASSGGTSGGNEQFFGPGTRLTVL.

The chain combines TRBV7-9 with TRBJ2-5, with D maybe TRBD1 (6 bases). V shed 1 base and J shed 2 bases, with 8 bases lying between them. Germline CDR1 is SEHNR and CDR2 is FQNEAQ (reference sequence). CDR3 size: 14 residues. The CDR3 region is CASSLDRGQETQYF. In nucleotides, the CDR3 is TGTGCCAGCAGCTTAGATAGGGGGCAAGAGACCCAGTACTTC.

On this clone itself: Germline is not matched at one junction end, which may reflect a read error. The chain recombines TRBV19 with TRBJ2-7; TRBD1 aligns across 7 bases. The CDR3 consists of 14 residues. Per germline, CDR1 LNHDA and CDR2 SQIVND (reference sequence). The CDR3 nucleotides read TGTGCCAGTAGGCGGACGGACAGGACGTACGGGCAGTACTTC. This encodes CASRRTDRTYGQYF.

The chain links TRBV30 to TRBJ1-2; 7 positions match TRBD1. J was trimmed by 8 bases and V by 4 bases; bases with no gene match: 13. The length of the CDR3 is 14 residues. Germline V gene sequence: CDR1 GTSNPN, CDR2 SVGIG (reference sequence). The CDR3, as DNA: TGTGCCTGGACCCCTACACAGGGGAGACGGGGCTACACCTTC. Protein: CAWTPTQGRRGYTF.

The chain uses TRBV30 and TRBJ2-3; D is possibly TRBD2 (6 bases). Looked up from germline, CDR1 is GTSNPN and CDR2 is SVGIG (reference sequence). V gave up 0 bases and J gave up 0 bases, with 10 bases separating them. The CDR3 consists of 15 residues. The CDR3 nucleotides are TGTGCCTGGAGTGTACGAGGGACTAGCACAGATACGCAGTATTTT. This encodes CAWSVRGTSTDTQYF.

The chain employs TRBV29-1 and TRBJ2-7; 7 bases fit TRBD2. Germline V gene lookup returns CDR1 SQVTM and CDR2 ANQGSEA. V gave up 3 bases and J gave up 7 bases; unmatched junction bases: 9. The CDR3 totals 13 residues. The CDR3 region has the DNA TGCAGCGTTGAGAAAGGGGACGGGGGGGAGCAGTACTTC. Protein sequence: CSVEKGDGGEQYF.

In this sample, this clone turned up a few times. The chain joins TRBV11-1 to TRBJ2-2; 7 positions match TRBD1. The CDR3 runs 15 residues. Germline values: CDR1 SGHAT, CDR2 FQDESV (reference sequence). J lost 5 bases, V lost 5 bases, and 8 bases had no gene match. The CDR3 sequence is CASSRDRAGTGELFF. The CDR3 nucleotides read TGTGCCAGCAGCCGCGACAGGGCCGGGACCGGGGAGCTGTTTTTT.

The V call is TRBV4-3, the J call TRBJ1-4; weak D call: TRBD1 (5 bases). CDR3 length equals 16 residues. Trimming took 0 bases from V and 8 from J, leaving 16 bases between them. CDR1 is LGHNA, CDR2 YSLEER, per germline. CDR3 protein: CASSQEGSGAGEKLFF. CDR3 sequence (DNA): TGCGCCAGCAGCCAAGAAGGTTCCGGGGCGGGGGAAAAACTGTTTTTT.